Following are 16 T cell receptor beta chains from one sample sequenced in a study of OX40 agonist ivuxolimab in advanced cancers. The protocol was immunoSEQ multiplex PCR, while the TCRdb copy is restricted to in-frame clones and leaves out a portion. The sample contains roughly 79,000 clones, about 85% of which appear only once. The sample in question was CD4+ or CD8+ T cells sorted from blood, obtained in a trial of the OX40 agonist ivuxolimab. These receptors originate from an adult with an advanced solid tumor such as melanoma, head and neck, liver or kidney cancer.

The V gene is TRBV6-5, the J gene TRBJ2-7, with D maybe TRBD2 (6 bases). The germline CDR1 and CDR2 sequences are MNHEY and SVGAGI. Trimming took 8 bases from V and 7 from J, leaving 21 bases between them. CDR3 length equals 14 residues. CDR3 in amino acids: CASSRGRPAGEQYF. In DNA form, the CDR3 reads TGTGCCAGCTCCCGGGGAAGGCCGGCGGGGGAGCAGTACTTC.

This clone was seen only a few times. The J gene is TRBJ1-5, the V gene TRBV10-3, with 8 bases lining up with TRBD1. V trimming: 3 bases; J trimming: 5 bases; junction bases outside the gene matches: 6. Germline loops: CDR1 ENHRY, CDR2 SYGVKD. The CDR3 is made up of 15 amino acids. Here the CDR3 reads CAISDRQGADQPQHF. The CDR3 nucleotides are TGTGCCATCAGTGATAGGCAGGGGGCTGATCAGCCCCAGCATTTT.

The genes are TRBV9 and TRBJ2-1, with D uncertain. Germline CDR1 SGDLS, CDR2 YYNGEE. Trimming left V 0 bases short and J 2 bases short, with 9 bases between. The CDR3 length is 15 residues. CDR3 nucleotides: TGTGCCAGCAGCGTAGCCGGAGCAGCCTACAATGAGCAGTTCTTC. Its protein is CASSVAGAAYNEQFF.

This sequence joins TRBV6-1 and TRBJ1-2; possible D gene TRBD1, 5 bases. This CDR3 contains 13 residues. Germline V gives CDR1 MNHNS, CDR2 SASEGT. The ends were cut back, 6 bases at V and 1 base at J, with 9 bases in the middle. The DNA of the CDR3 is TGTGCCAGCAGCAGGGAAGTTAACTATGGCTACACCTTC. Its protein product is CASSREVNYGYTF.

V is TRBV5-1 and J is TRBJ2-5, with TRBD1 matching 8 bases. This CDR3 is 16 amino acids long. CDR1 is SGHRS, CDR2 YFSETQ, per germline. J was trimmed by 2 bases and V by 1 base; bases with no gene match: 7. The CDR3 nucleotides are TGCGCCAGCAGCTTGTTTGCGACAGGGGAGCAAGAGACCCAGTACTTC. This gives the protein CASSLFATGEQETQYF.

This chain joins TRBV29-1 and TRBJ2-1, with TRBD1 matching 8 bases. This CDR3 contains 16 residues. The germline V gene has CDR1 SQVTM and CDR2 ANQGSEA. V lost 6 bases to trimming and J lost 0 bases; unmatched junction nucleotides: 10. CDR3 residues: CSVAQGDRSSYNEQFF. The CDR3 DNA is TGCAGCGTCGCCCAAGGGGACAGGAGCTCCTACAATGAGCAGTTCTTC.

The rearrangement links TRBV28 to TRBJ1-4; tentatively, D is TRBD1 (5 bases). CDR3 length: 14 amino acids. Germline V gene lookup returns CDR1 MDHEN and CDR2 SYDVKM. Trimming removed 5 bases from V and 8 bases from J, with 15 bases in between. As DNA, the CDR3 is TGTGCCAGCAGTCGACAGACAGTGGGGGAAAAACTGTTTTTT. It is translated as CASSRQTVGEKLFF.

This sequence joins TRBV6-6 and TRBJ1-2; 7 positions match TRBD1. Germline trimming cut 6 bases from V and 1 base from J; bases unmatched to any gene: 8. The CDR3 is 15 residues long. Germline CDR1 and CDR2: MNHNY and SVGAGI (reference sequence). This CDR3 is CASSPDRDHNYGYTF. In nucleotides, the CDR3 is TGTGCCAGCAGCCCCGACAGGGATCATAACTATGGCTACACCTTC.

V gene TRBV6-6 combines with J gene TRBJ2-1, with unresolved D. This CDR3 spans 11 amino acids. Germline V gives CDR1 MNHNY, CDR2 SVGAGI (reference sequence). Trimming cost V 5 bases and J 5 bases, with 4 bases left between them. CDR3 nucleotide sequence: TGTGCCAGCAGTGAAAACAATGAGCAGTTCTTC. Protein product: CASSENNEQFF.

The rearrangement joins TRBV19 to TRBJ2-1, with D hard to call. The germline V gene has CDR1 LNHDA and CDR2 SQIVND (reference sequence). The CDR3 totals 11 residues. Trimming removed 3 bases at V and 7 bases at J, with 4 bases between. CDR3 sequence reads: CASSMENEQFF. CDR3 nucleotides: TGTGCCAGTAGTATGGAGAATGAGCAGTTCTTC.

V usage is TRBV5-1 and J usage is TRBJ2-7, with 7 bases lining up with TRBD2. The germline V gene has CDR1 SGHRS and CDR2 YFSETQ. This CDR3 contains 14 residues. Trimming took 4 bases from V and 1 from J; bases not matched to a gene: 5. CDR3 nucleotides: TGCGCCAGCAGCCTACTAGCGAGGTCCTACGAGCAGTACTTC. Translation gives CASSLLARSYEQYF.

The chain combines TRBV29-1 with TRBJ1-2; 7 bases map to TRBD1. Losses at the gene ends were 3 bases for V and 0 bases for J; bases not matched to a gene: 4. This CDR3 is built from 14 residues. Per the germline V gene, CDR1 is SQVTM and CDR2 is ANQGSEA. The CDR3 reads CSVEGTVTNYGYTF. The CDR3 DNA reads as TGCAGCGTTGAGGGGACAGTAACTAACTATGGCTACACCTTC.

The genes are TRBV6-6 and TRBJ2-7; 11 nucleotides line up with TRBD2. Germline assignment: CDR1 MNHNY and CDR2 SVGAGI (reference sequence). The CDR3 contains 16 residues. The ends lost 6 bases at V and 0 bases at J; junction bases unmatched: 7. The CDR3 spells CASSPIGLAGSYEQYF. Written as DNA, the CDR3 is TGTGCCAGCAGCCCAATCGGACTAGCGGGCTCCTACGAGCAGTACTTC.

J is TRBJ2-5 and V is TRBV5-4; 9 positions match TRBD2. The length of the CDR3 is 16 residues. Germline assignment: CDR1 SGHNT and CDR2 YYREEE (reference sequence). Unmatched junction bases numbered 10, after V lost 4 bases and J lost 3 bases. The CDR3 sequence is CASSPRIAGVEETQYF. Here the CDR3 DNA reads TGTGCCAGCAGCCCCCGGATAGCGGGAGTTGAAGAGACCCAGTACTTC. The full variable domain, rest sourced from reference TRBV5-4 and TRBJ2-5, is ETGVTQSPTHLIKTRGQQVTLRCSSQSGHNTVSWYQQALGQGPQFIFQYYREEENGRGNFPPRFSGLQFPNYSSELNVNALELDDSALYLCASSPRIAGVEETQYFGPGTRLLVL.

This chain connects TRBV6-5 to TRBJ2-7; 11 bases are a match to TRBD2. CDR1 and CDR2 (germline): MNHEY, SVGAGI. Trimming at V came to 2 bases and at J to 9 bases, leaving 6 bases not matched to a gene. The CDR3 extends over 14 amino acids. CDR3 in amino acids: CASSYGLAGGLQYF. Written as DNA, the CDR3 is TGTGCCAGCAGTTACGGGCTAGCGGGAGGTCTGCAGTACTTC.

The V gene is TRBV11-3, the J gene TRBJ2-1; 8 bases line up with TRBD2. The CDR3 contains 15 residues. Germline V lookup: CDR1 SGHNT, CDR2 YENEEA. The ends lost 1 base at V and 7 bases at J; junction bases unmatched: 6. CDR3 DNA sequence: TGTGCCAGCAGCTTAGGCGGGAGGCCCTTTAATGAGCAGTTCTTC. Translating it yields CASSLGGRPFNEQFF. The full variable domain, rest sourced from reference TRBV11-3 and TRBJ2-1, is EAGVVQSPRYKIIEKKQPVAFWCNPISGHNTLYWYLQNLGQGPELLIRYENEEAVDDSQLPKDRFSAERLKGVDSTLKIQPAELGDSAVYLCASSLGGRPFNEQFFGPGTRLTVL.